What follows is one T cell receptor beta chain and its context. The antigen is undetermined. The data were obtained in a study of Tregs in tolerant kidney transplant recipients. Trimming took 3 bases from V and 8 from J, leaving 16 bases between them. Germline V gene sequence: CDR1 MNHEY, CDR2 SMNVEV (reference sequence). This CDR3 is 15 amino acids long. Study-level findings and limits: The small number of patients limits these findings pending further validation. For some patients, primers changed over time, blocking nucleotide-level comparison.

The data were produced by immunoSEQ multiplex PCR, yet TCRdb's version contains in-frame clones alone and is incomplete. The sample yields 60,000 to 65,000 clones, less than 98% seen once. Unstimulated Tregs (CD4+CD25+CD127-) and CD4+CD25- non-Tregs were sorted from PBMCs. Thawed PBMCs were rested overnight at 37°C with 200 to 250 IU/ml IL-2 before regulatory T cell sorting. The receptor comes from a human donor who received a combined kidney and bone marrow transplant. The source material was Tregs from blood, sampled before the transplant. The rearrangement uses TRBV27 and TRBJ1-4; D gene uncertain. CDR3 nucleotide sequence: TGTGCCAGCAGTTTTAGCTTTGTGACCCAGGAAAAACTGTTTTTT. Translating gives CASSFSFVTQEKLFF.